This paragraph reports one T cell receptor (beta chain). This CDR3 region has 11 residues. Germline V gene lookup returns CDR1 SEHNR and CDR2 FQNEAQ (reference sequence). V lost 1 base and J lost 15, with 10 bases in between. This sample is drawn from a study of cytomegalovirus exposure and HLA in healthy donors. Primers for the PCR totalled 60 Vbeta and 13 Jbeta. Sequencing used immunoSEQ multiplex PCR; TCRdb keeps in-frame clones, though not all of them. Of about 130,000 clones in the sample, approximately 80% were seen once. The TCR was taken from a man aged 25 to 40 in good health and CMV-seronegative. J is TRBJ2-1 and V is TRBV7-9; D is perhaps TRBD2 (7 bases). Sequences were obtained from PBMCs. CDR3 nucleotide sequence: TGTGCCAGCAGCTTAGGAAGGGGGGGGTTCTTC. It is translated as CASSLGRGGFF.